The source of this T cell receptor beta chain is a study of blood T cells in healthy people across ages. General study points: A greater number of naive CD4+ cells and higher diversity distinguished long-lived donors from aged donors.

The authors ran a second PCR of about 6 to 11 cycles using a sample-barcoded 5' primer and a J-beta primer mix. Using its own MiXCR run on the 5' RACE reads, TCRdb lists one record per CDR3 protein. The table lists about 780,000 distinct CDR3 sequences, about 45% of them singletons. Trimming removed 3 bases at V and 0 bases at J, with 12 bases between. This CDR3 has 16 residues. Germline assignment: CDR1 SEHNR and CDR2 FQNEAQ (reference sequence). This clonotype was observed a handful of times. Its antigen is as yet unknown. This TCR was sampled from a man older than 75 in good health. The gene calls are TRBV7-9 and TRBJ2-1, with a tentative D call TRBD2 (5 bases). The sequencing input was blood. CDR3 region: CASSFHLASSYNEQFF. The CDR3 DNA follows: TGTGCCAGCAGCTTTCACCTAGCTAGCTCCTACAATGAGCAGTTCTTC.